These 12 T cell receptor beta chains came from one sample sequenced in a study of preoperative IRX-2 immunotherapy in early breast cancer. Measured with immunoSEQ multiplex PCR; TCRdb has only the in-frame clones, and not every one. The data contain 35,000 to 45,000 clones, approximately 80% of them seen just once; the ten biggest clones take up roughly 1.2%. Treatment indicated: preoperative locoregional IRX-2 cytokine immunotherapy. The sequences come from tumor tissue, collected after IRX-2 immunotherapy. The receptors were gathered from a human donor with breast cancer.

J is TRBJ2-2 and V is TRBV5-1; D tentatively reads TRBD1 or TRBD2 (5 bases each). Germline V lookup: CDR1 SGHRS, CDR2 YFSETQ. The CDR3 is 15 amino acids. Trimming removed 8 bases at V and 1 base at J, with 15 bases between. The CDR3: CASRDPIGNTGELFF. In nucleotides, the CDR3 is TGCGCCAGTAGGGACCCCATAGGGAACACCGGGGAGCTGTTTTTT.

The CDR3 is CASSEFWQGSSPLHF. The DNA of the CDR3 is TGTGCCAGCAGTGAGTTCTGGCAGGGGAGTTCACCCCTCCACTTT. The rearrangement joins TRBV6-8 to TRBJ1-6; tentative D call: TRBD1 (6 bases). With 5 bases removed from V and 9 bases from J, the gap between germline ends came to 17 bases. The CDR3 sequence is 15 residues long. From germline, CDR1 is MNHGY and CDR2 SAAAGT.

The chain employs TRBV6-8 and TRBJ1-3, with unresolved D. Germline V gene lookup returns CDR1 MNHGY and CDR2 SAAAGT. The CDR3 sequence is 15 residues long. Between the trimmed V and J ends, which lost 6 bases and 0 bases, there was a span of 12 bases. The CDR3 is CASRRDGLSGNTIYF. In DNA form, the CDR3 reads TGTGCCAGCAGGAGAGACGGGCTCTCTGGAAACACCATATATTTT.

This clone appeared a few times. The rearrangement uses TRBV12-5 and TRBJ1-5; D might be TRBD1 (6 bases). V was trimmed by 1 base and J by 4 bases, leaving 20 bases between them. This CDR3 has 18 amino acids. The germline V gene has CDR1 LGHNT and CDR2 FRNRAP. This CDR3 reads CASGLDREGNPLNQPQHF. CDR3 bases: TGTGCTAGTGGTTTGGACAGGGAAGGTAACCCGTTAAATCAGCCCCAGCATTTT.

The chain has TRBV19 and TRBJ1-1; weak D call: TRBD1 (5 bases). From germline, CDR1 is LNHDA and CDR2 SQIVND (reference sequence). The germline V and J ends were trimmed by 4 bases and 5 bases, with 20 bases remaining between them. The CDR3 is 16 amino acids. The chain's CDR3 is CASSTTGWGGGTEAFF. The CDR3 coding sequence is TGTGCCAGTAGTACAACCGGGTGGGGCGGGGGAACTGAAGCTTTCTTT. Combining the CDR3 with reference TRBV19 and TRBJ1-1 gives the whole variable domain DGGITQSPKYLFRKEGQNVTLSCEQNLNHDAMYWYRQDPGQGLRLIYYSQIVNDFQKGDIAEGYSVSREKKESFPLTVTSAQKNPTAFYLCASSTTGWGGGTEAFFGQGTRLTVV.

This rearrangement joins TRBV15 to TRBJ2-7; the D call may be TRBD1 or TRBD2 (5 bases each). Germline loops: CDR1 LNHNV, CDR2 YYDKDF (reference sequence). This CDR3 is built from 14 residues. Trimming stripped 0 bases from V and 9 bases from J, with 15 bases between. The CDR3 protein is CATSRDHVGVGQYF. CDR3 coding DNA: TGTGCCACCAGCAGAGATCACGTGGGGGTCGGGCAGTACTTC.

This chain connects TRBV5-1 to TRBJ1-2; 7 nucleotides align to TRBD1. The V segment lost 3 bases and the J segment 2 bases; nucleotides outside the gene matches: 10. Germline-derived CDR1 and CDR2 are SGHRS and YFSETQ. The length of the CDR3 is 16 residues. CDR3 protein: CASSYPTGQKNYGYTF. The DNA for the CDR3 is TGCGCCAGCAGCTACCCGACAGGGCAAAAGAACTATGGCTACACCTTC. Full variable domain (missing parts from reference TRBV5-1 and TRBJ1-2): KAGVTQTPRYLIKTRGQQVTLSCSPISGHRSVSWYQQTPGQGLQFLFEYFSETQRNKGNFPGRFSGRQFSNSRSEMNVSTLELGDSALYLCASSYPTGQKNYGYTFGSGTRLTVV.

The chain combines TRBV19 with TRBJ1-4; D possibly corresponds to TRBD1 (6 bases). Trimming pared 7 bases from V and 6 bases from J, leaving 15 bases between. Germline V gives CDR1 LNHDA, CDR2 SQIVND (reference sequence). The CDR3 extends over 14 amino acids. The DNA for the CDR3 is TGTGCCAGTACTAACGGGGGGCTTGATGAAAAACTGTTTTTT. This gives the protein CASTNGGLDEKLFF. Together with reference TRBV19 and TRBJ1-4, the CDR3 gives the full variable domain: DGGITQSPKYLFRKEGQNVTLSCEQNLNHDAMYWYRQDPGQGLRLIYYSQIVNDFQKGDIAEGYSVSREKKESFPLTVTSAQKNPTAFYLCASTNGGLDEKLFFGSGTQLSVL.

V and J are TRBV6-8 and TRBJ2-1; the D is unclear. The CDR3 loop spans 17 amino acids. Trimming pared 0 bases from V and 4 bases from J, leaving 16 bases between. Germline V gene lookup returns CDR1 MNHGY and CDR2 SAAAGT. The CDR3: CASSYSSPPGIYNEQFF. The DNA for the CDR3 is TGTGCCAGCAGTTACTCCTCCCCACCGGGCATATACAATGAGCAGTTCTTC.

The rearrangement joins TRBV7-1 to TRBJ1-4; D ambiguous. TRBV7-1 is labeled an ORF, and its function is uncertain. Trimming left V 4 bases short and J 7 bases short, with 13 bases between. The CDR3 loop spans 14 amino acids. The CDR3 loop is CASSFDRSSEKLFF. CDR3 in DNA: TGTGCCAGCAGCTTCGACCGGTCTAGTGAAAAACTGTTTTTT.

This sequence joins TRBV7-1 and TRBJ1-1, with a weak D call TRBD1 (6 bases). TRBV7-1 is given ORF status, its function remaining uncertain. CDR3 length: 13 residues. V was shortened by 5 bases and J by 7 bases, with 14 bases between the two germline ends. CDR3: CASSPTWGLEAFF. Here the CDR3 DNA reads TGTGCCAGCAGCCCAACGTGGGGGCTTGAAGCTTTCTTT.

The chain recombines TRBV5-1 with TRBJ1-1, with TRBD1 matching over 10 bases. The ends lost 2 bases at V and 4 bases at J; junction bases unmatched: 8. CDR3 length equals 16 residues. Germline CDR1 SGHRS, CDR2 YFSETQ. CDR3 region: CASSFGTGERGTEAFF. Written as DNA, the CDR3 is TGCGCCAGCAGCTTTGGGACAGGGGAAAGAGGCACTGAAGCTTTCTTT.